The clone carrying this TCR beta chain was found a few times. Its antigen is currently unknown. This record belongs to a study of cytomegalovirus exposure and HLA in healthy donors. Findings of the study overall: There were some public TCRs occurring in many donors, but most TCR sequences were rare.

PCR used 60 Vbeta primers and 13 Jbeta primers. The table came from immunoSEQ multiplex PCR; TCRdb's copy has only in-frame clones and leaves some out. Of around 200,000 clones listed, around 86% are singletons. CDR1 and CDR2 from the germline V gene are MNHEY and SVGAGI. Between the trimmed V and J ends, which lost 2 bases and 1 base, there was a span of 8 bases. This CDR3 contains 14 residues. Material: PBMCs. The chain links TRBV6-5 to TRBJ1-1, with unresolved D. This clonotype was sampled from a woman aged 18-29 years in good health and CMV-seronegative. This CDR3 reads CASSYAPGNTEAFF. In DNA form, the CDR3 reads TGTGCCAGCAGTTACGCACCAGGGAACACTGAAGCTTTCTTT.